This is a list of T cell receptor beta chains from one sample in a study of T cells after yellow fever vaccination. TCRdb called the 5' RACE reads again in MiXCR, with one record for every CDR3 protein. The data show a few hundred thousand distinct CDR3 sequences, 18% seen once. The source material was PBMCs, sampled before the yellow fever booster vaccination. The source is a man aged 18 to 29 who received the YFV17D yellow fever vaccine. The CDR3 runs from the conserved cysteine through the conserved F or W. Each record gives: D gene, J gene, clone size, V gene, CDR3 DNA, CDR3 protein. D genes are given only for firm matches. Only part of the rows carry a size: once, few, many, or a class if the clone is expanded.

TRBD2	TRBJ2-1	few	TRBV2	TGTGCCAGCAGGAGGGAGGGGAATGAGCAGTTCTTC	CASRREGNEQFF
-	TRBJ1-2	few	TRBV5-1	TGCGCCAGCAGCTTGTACATTAAGGGCTATGGCTACACCTTC	CASSLYIKGYGYTF
-	TRBJ2-3	many	TRBV14	TGTGCCAGCAGCCAAGCGTCGCGGGGTTGGGGCACAGATACGCAGTATTTT	CASSQASRGWGTDTQYF
TRBD1	TRBJ2-2	few	TRBV10-1	TGCGCCAGCCAGGGGGCCGCCGGGGAGCTGTTTTTT	CASQGAAGELFF
TRBD2	TRBJ2-5	-	TRBV20-1	TGCAGTGCTAGACCCGGGGGGGTCCGGGAGACCCAGTACTTC	CSARPGGVRETQYF
TRBD2	TRBJ2-3	few	TRBV7-2	TGTGCCAGCACCTGGGGCGGGGGGGCAGGAGATACGCAGTATTTT	CASTWGGGAGDTQYF
TRBD1	TRBJ1-5	few	TRBV20-1	TGCAGTGCTAGAGAGGGGACAGGGGGCCAGCCCCAGCATTTT	CSAREGTGGQPQHF
-	TRBJ2-2	few	TRBV7-2	TGTGCCAGCAGCTTAAGCGGAGGGGGCTCGGCCACCGGGGAGCTGTTTTTT	CASSLSGGGSATGELFF
-	TRBJ1-2	-	TRBV20-1	TGCAGTGCTAGAGATCTAGCCACGGGAGACTATGGCTACACCTTC	CSARDLATGDYGYTF
-	TRBJ1-2	-	TRBV6-5	TGTGCCAGCGGAGCAGGGAACTATGGCTACACCTTC	CASGAGNYGYTF
TRBD1	TRBJ2-7	-	TRBV7-2	TGTGCCAGCAGCTTAGCGGTGACAGGGTTCTACGAGCAGTACTTC	CASSLAVTGFYEQYF
TRBD1	TRBJ2-3	few	TRBV6-5	TGTGCCAGCAGTCCGAGGAGTACAGGGGGCAGGGATACGCAGTATTTT	CASSPRSTGGRDTQYF
-	TRBJ2-2	few	TRBV5-5	TGTGCCAGCAGCTTGGTATTGGGGACCGGGGAGCTGTTTTTT	CASSLVLGTGELFF
TRBD2	TRBJ2-5	-	TRBV20-1	TGCAGTGCCAGGTCGGGGGGGGAGTACCAAGAGACCCAGTACTTC	CSARSGGEYQETQYF
-	TRBJ1-6	-	TRBV7-9	TGTGCCAGCAGCTTAGCTATAGGGGATTCACCCCTCCACTTT	CASSLAIGDSPLHF
-	TRBJ1-6	few	TRBV7-2	TGTGCCAGCAGCTACGCAAATTCACCCCTCCACTTT	CASSYANSPLHF
-	TRBJ2-5	few	TRBV29-1	TGCAGCGCCGCCCGGGTTCAAGAGACCCAGTACTTC	CSAARVQETQYF
-	TRBJ1-1	many	TRBV20-1	TGCAGTGCTGCACAGGTAGACACTGAAGCTTTCTTT	CSAAQVDTEAFF
-	TRBJ2-2	few	TRBV4-1	TGCGCCAGCAGCCAACCCCCCACAGGGACCGGGGAGCTGTTTTTT	CASSQPPTGTGELFF
-	TRBJ1-4	-	TRBV7-9	TGTGCCAGCACAACTTTCGGGGGGAATGAAAAACTGTTTTTT	CASTTFGGNEKLFF
-	TRBJ1-1	once	TRBV5-1	TGCGCCAGCAGCCCGCGGGACTCTTGGCCAGCTTTCTTT	CASSPRDSWPAFF
-	TRBJ1-1	-	TRBV6-5	TGTGCCAGCAGTTACGGGCAGACCTGGACCATGAACACTGAAGCTTTCTTT	CASSYGQTWTMNTEAFF
-	TRBJ1-1	-	TRBV3-2	TGTGCCAGCAGCCAGATGGAAGTGAACACTGAAGCTTTCTTT	CASSQMEVNTEAFF
TRBD1	TRBJ1-2	-	TRBV6-5	TGTGCCAGCACCGACAGGGGATATGGCTACACCTTC	CASTDRGYGYTF
-	TRBJ1-3	-	TRBV15	TGTGCCACCAGCAGAGATTCCGGGGGCCTAGGAAACACCATATATTTT	CATSRDSGGLGNTIYF
-	TRBJ1-2	-	TRBV6-1	TGTGCCAGCAGTGAAGCGGTGACACCTACTTATGGCTACACCTTC	CASSEAVTPTYGYTF
-	TRBJ2-3	-	TRBV7-2	TGTGCCAGCACCTCGGGGTTTTCAGATACGCAGTATTTT	CASTSGFSDTQYF
TRBD2	TRBJ2-5	-	TRBV5-1	TGCGCCAGCAGTACGGGGGGAAGCGGACCTCAAGAGACCCAGTACTTC	CASSTGGSGPQETQYF
-	TRBJ1-5	many	TRBV29-1	TGCAGCGTTGGGGGGGGATCCCAGCCCCAGCATTTT	CSVGGGSQPQHF
TRBD1	TRBJ1-4	-	TRBV4-2	TGTGCCAGCAGCCAAGATCCGGGACAGAATGAAAAACTGTTTTTT	CASSQDPGQNEKLFF
-	TRBJ1-2	few	TRBV2	TGTGCCAGCATCGGCTGGGGGCCAGGCTACACCTTC	CASIGWGPGYTF
-	TRBJ2-2	few	TRBV6-4	TGTGCCAGCATCCTCGGGGACAAAGAGAGAGGGGAGCTGTTTTTT	CASILGDKERGELFF
-	TRBJ1-3	few	TRBV18	TGTGCCAGCACAACAGACCCTGGAAACACCATATATTTT	CASTTDPGNTIYF
TRBD2	TRBJ2-1	-	TRBV9	TGTGCCAGCAGCGTTGGCGGGGGGCCGGTCAATGAGCAGTTCTTC	CASSVGGGPVNEQFF
TRBD1	TRBJ1-1	few	TRBV25-1	TGTGCCAGCAGTGGGGGGACAGCTAGTGCCGCTTTCTTT	CASSGGTASAAFF
-	TRBJ2-5	-	TRBV7-9	TGTGCCAGCAGCCCGAGGGGGGTACAGACCCAGTACTTC	CASSPRGVQTQYF
-	TRBJ2-1	-	TRBV7-2	TGTGCCAGCAGCTTATTCGGACAGTTAAGCTCCTACAATGAGCAGTTCTTC	CASSLFGQLSSYNEQFF
TRBD2	TRBJ2-5	-	TRBV7-2	TGTGCCAGCAGCTTCTACATAGCGGGGGGGCAAGAGACCCAGTACTTC	CASSFYIAGGQETQYF
TRBD2	TRBJ2-1	once	TRBV29-1	TGCAGCGTTGATAGCGGGGGGGTGGGTGAGCAGTTCTTC	CSVDSGGVGEQFF
TRBD1	TRBJ1-6	-	TRBV6-5	TGTGCCAGCAGTTACTATCAGGGACAGGGTTTTTCACCCCTCCACTTT	CASSYYQGQGFSPLHF
-	TRBJ1-2	-	TRBV5-1	TGCGCCAGCAGCTTGTCTCCTGAGGGGGGCTACACCTTC	CASSLSPEGGYTF
-	TRBJ1-2	-	TRBV5-1	TGCGCCAGCAGCTTTGGGACTTTTCGGGGCTACACCTTC	CASSFGTFRGYTF
-	TRBJ2-1	-	TRBV29-1	TGCAGTGCCGAGTTCCGGGGGAATGAGCAGTTCTTC	CSAEFRGNEQFF
-	TRBJ2-3	-	TRBV6-6	TGTGCCAGCGGTACAGGGACTCCCGGGGGTACGCAGTATTTT	CASGTGTPGGTQYF
TRBD1	TRBJ2-3	few	TRBV6-2/TRBV6-3	TGTGCCAGCAGAAGAGACAGGGTTTCTACGCAGTATTTT	CASRRDRVSTQYF
-	TRBJ1-2	few	TRBV6-5	TGTGCCAGCAGTATGGGGAACTATGGCTACACCTTC	CASSMGNYGYTF
TRBD1	TRBJ1-2	-	TRBV5-1	TGCGCCAGCAAAACCGGGACAGGGGAAAGTGGCTACACCTTC	CASKTGTGESGYTF
-	TRBJ1-1	few	TRBV20-1	TGCAGTGCTAGAGTCCCCCTCCCTGAAGCTTTCTTT	CSARVPLPEAFF
-	TRBJ2-1	-	TRBV12-3/TRBV12-4	TGTGCCAGCAGTCCCCCAACGGGGGGCCCCTACAATGAGCAGTTCTTC	CASSPPTGGPYNEQFF
-	TRBJ1-2	few	TRBV20-1	TGCAGTGCTCCCCTCGACAGCCTCTATGGCTACACCTTC	CSAPLDSLYGYTF